This TCR beta chain was captured in a study of blood T cell repertoires in COVID-19 (TCRdb year 2020). As for the study more broadly: Samples covering the acute and convalescent phases of COVID-19 were provided by collaborators in the United States, Italy and Spain. The prospective study material was composed of cDNA or gDNA derived from T cells, B-cell-depleted T cells, or PBMCs. Subjects who had been exposed to COVID-19, were actively infected with it, or had recovered from it provided the deeply sampled blood TCRbeta repertoires that made up the dataset. The repertoires were released in a freely available public database meant as a resource for research on the immune response to SARS-CoV-2. Samples were obtained from the ongoing ImmuneRACE study (first 160 participants) and from over a thousand subjects provided by 6 global collaborators. Sample metadata almost always included a de-identified subject ID, COVID-19 status, age in years and sex. HLA class I and class II types, where available, came from metadata supplied by the sample provider rather than from assay-based typing. Study-wide findings and limitations: How much clinical and demographic metadata was included differed by source and by participant, and the metadata was provided uncurated.

The collaborating institutions used their own protocols to collect whole blood in K2EDTA tubes. For TCRbeta analysis, collaborators shipped samples as frozen whole blood, isolated PBMCs, or DNA extracted from either of those sample types. Reading the germline V gene (reference sequence) gives CDR1 MNHEY and CDR2 SMNVEV. Germline trimming amounts to 4 bases on V and 6 bases on J, with 2 as the count of junction bases outside the gene matches. The CDR3 numbers 12 residues from cysteine through phenylalanine. CDR3 DNA only is kept here, 36 bases in frame from base 1. TCRbeta CDR3 regions were amplified from genomic DNA using the immunoSEQ Assay, a bias-controlled multiplex PCR. In the authors' own workflow: Within the assay, amplification of reference gene primers was used to estimate how many nucleated cells each sample contained. To quantify the absolute abundance of each unique TCRbeta CDR3 rearrangement, sequence reads were collapsed and filtered. For each sample, productive Simpson clonality was calculated by taking the square root of Simpson's diversity index across productive rearrangements. TCRdb re-hosts the immuneACCESS table, in-frame sequences only. Its copies lack some clones; in the studies checked, an unresolved V gene accounts for under half of them, and the cause for the rest is not known. That table gives V, J and clone size, and the DNA gave D and trimming. Recorded for this sample are more than 150,000 clones; 80% to 90% of them occurred a single time. The ten most abundant clones make up 15% of the sample.

Of note for this clone: The antigen this receptor binds is unknown. Base quality data are lacking; no much larger clone is found one base away.

Material: peripheral blood. The rearrangement joined TRBV27 to TRBJ1-2, with 7 bases matching TRBD1. The receptor's source is a woman in her thirties or forties with acute or convalescent COVID-19. The nucleotide sequence reads as follows: TGTGCCAGCAGTTCACAGGGGAATGGCTACACCTTC. This yields the protein CASSSQGNGYTF.